One and the same sample provided the 29 T cell receptor beta chains below, sequenced in a study of OX40 agonist ivuxolimab in advanced cancers. Profiling relied on immunoSEQ multiplex PCR, and the TCRdb table lists in-frame clones only, not all of them. Of roughly 55,000 clones detected, about 80% appear once; the ten largest clones hold roughly 4.2%. Sequenced material: CD4+ or CD8+ T cells sorted from blood, taken in a trial of the OX40 agonist ivuxolimab. The receptors here all came from an adult with an advanced solid tumor such as melanoma, head and neck, liver or kidney cancer.

V and J are TRBV25-1 and TRBJ1-2; 8 bases agree with TRBD1. J gave up 11 bases and V 4 bases, and 9 bases lay outside the gene matches. This CDR3 is built from 13 residues. CDR1 and CDR2 (germline): MGHDK, SYGVNS. In DNA, the CDR3 is TGTGCCAGCAGTGTTGGACAGGGCCTAGAATACACCTTC. Translated: CASSVGQGLEYTF.

This sequence joins TRBV9 and TRBJ2-1, with TRBD2 matching 12 bases. Unmatched junction bases numbered 2, after V lost 4 bases and J lost 9 bases. CDR1 SGDLS and CDR2 YYNGEE come from the germline V gene. The CDR3 sequence is 13 residues long. The CDR3 DNA follows: TGTGCCAGCAGCTGGGGACTAGCGGGTGAGCAGTTCTTC. Translated, it gives CASSWGLAGEQFF.

The chain has TRBV29-1 and TRBJ2-3; D remains ambiguous. V lost 7 bases and J lost 1, with 9 bases in between. This CDR3 contains 12 residues. Looked up from germline, CDR1 is SQVTM and CDR2 is ANQGSEA. CDR3: CSGVRGTDTQYF. The CDR3 DNA is TGCAGCGGAGTAAGGGGCACAGATACGCAGTATTTT.

The CDR3 bases are TGTGCCAGCAAAAAACAGAGCACAGATACGCAGTATTTT. It yields the protein CASKKQSTDTQYF. This chain links TRBV28 with TRBJ2-3; D is ambiguous. Trimming pared 7 bases from V and 0 bases from J, leaving 8 bases between. CDR1 is MDHEN, CDR2 SYDVKM, per germline. The CDR3 has 13 amino acids.

The rearrangement joins TRBV27 to TRBJ2-7; 16 bases are a match to TRBD2. Germline V gene lookup returns CDR1 MNHEY and CDR2 SMNVEV (reference sequence). This CDR3 is 17 amino acids long. The V gene end was trimmed by 6 bases and the J gene end by 1 base; junction bases not matched to a gene: 6. The CDR3 DNA sequence: TGTGCCAGCAGCCGGGGACTAGCGGGAGGGCCTTCCTACGAGCAGTACTTC. As protein: CASSRGLAGGPSYEQYF.

This chain links TRBV28 with TRBJ2-7; D is unclear. Trimming took 8 bases from V and 6 from J, leaving 11 bases between them. The CDR3 runs 11 residues. The germline CDR1 and CDR2 sequences are MDHEN and SYDVKM. As DNA, the CDR3 is TGTGCCAGCTCCCGCTTCGGCGAGCAGTACTTC. Translation gives CASSRFGEQYF.

The chain links TRBV2 to TRBJ2-7, with D uncertain. The CDR3 contains 16 residues. With 7 bases removed from V and 0 bases from J, the gap between germline ends came to 19 bases. From germline, CDR1 is SNHLY and CDR2 FYNNEI. The CDR3 bases are TGTGCCAGCAAGAGGTTAGGGCAGTCGAGCTCCTACGAGCAGTACTTC. It codes for CASKRLGQSSSYEQYF.

The chain has TRBV30 and TRBJ2-5, with 7 nucleotides matching TRBD1. The ends lost 2 bases at V and 3 bases at J; junction bases unmatched: 6. This CDR3 is built from 14 residues. Germline V gene data show CDR1 as GTSNPN and CDR2 as SVGIG (reference sequence). The CDR3 sequence is CAWSRGTGEETQYF. The CDR3 DNA sequence: TGTGCCTGGAGTAGGGGAACAGGGGAAGAGACCCAGTACTTC.

This chain joins TRBV10-1 and TRBJ2-1; TRBD2 agrees at 7 bases. The CDR3 has 15 amino acids. Germline assignment: CDR1 WNHNN and CDR2 SYGVQD (reference sequence). V lost 6 bases and J lost 0; bases outside the gene matches: 5. The CDR3 nucleotides read TGCGCCAGCAGACCTAGCGGAGTCTCCTACAATGAGCAGTTCTTC. It translates to CASRPSGVSYNEQFF.

The genes are TRBV5-1 and TRBJ2-2; D is tentatively TRBD1 or TRBD2 (5 bases each). V lost 0 bases, J lost 4 bases, and 13 bases lay in between. This CDR3 comprises 16 residues. CDR1 is SGHRS, CDR2 YFSETQ, per germline. The CDR3 sequence: CASSLVRGAGTGELFF. DNA for the CDR3: TGCGCCAGCAGCTTGGTTCGGGGCGCGGGCACCGGGGAGCTGTTTTTT.

This chain connects TRBV7-9 to TRBJ1-3; D may be TRBD1 (6 bases). With 5 bases removed from V and 0 bases from J, the gap between germline ends came to 11 bases. Per germline, CDR1 SEHNR and CDR2 FQNEAQ (reference sequence). CDR3 size: 15 residues. The CDR3 reads CASSEGGNSGNTIYF. CDR3 sequence (DNA): TGTGCCAGCAGCGAGGGGGGGAACTCTGGAAACACCATATATTTT.

V gene TRBV11-2 combines with J gene TRBJ2-7; 7 nucleotides agree with TRBD2. There are 14 residues in the CDR3. V lost 4 bases to trimming and J lost 5 bases; unmatched junction nucleotides: 8. CDR1 and CDR2 from the germline V gene are SGHAT and FQNNGV. The CDR3 spells CASSYPGGRDEQYF. The CDR3 nucleotides read TGTGCCAGCAGCTATCCAGGAGGGAGGGACGAGCAGTACTTC.

V gene TRBV7-9 combines with J gene TRBJ1-1; 7 bases fit TRBD1. J was trimmed by 4 bases and V by 6 bases; bases with no gene match: 5. Germline V gives CDR1 SEHNR, CDR2 FQNEAQ (reference sequence). The CDR3 totals 13 residues. The CDR3 region has the DNA TGTGCCAGCAGGTCAACAGGGGTCACTGAAGCTTTCTTT. Its translation: CASRSTGVTEAFF.

V gene TRBV19 combines with J gene TRBJ1-2; no definite D call. CDR1 is LNHDA and CDR2 is SQIVND in the germline V gene (reference sequence). There are 16 residues in the CDR3. V was shortened by 2 bases and J by 0 bases, with 13 bases between the two germline ends. The chain's CDR3 is CASSIRAGGANYGYTF. CDR3 DNA: TGTGCCAGTAGTATACGTGCAGGTGGAGCTAACTATGGCTACACCTTC.

This sequence joins TRBV6-4 and TRBJ2-1, with 11 bases aligning to TRBD2. Unmatched junction bases numbered 9, after V lost 4 bases and J lost 10 bases. Germline lookup yields CDR1 MRHNA and CDR2 SNTAGT. This CDR3 comprises 15 residues. CDR3 DNA sequence: TGTGCCAGCAGTGTCTTATCCGGGACTAGCGGCGAGCAGTTCTTC. Amino acid sequence: CASSVLSGTSGEQFF.

The chain recombines TRBV7-3 with TRBJ1-2; 8 nucleotides align to TRBD1. With 2 bases clipped from V and 5 bases from J, the junction kept 1 base outside the gene matches. The CDR3 sequence is 13 residues long. Per germline, CDR1 SGHTA and CDR2 FQGTGA. CDR3 loop: CASSLYRGYGYTF. DNA for the CDR3: TGTGCCAGCAGCTTATACAGGGGGTATGGCTACACCTTC.

The chain recombines TRBV5-8 with TRBJ1-2, with D uncertain. This CDR3 is built from 11 residues. V lost 5 bases, J lost 1 base, and 3 bases lay in between. CDR1 is SGHTS and CDR2 is YDEGEE in the germline V gene. The CDR3 loop reads CASRINYGYTF. In DNA form, the CDR3 reads TGTGCCAGCAGGATTAACTATGGCTACACCTTC.

The rearrangement uses TRBV7-3 and TRBJ2-3; TRBD2 agrees at 7 bases. Germline V gives CDR1 SGHTA, CDR2 FQGTGA. V lost 6 bases to trimming and J lost 0 bases; unmatched junction nucleotides: 15. This CDR3 is built from 18 residues. CDR3 residues: CASSPVPTGTTSTDTQYF. CDR3 DNA sequence: TGTGCCAGCAGTCCCGTCCCCACCGGGACTACTAGCACAGATACGCAGTATTTT.

This clone is labeled medium-sized. The gene calls are TRBV7-3 and TRBJ2-2; 7 bases line up with TRBD1. The CDR3 has 15 residues. Per the germline V gene, CDR1 is SGHTA and CDR2 is FQGTGA. V dropped 5 bases and J dropped 6; count of bases not matched to a gene: 9. CDR3 sequence (DNA): TGTGCCAGCAGCCTGACAGGGAATTTGGCCGGGGAGCTGTTTTTT. Its protein product is CASSLTGNLAGELFF. Complete variable domain (other parts from reference TRBV7-3 and TRBJ2-2): GAGVSQTPSNKVTEKGKYVELRCDPISGHTALYWYRQSLGQGPEFLIYFQGTGAADDSGLPNDRFFAVRPEGSVSTLKIQRTERGDSAVYLCASSLTGNLAGELFFGEGSRLTVL.

The chain is built from TRBV27 and TRBJ1-5; the match to TRBD1 covers 7 bases. Losses at the gene ends were 5 bases for V and 1 base for J; bases not matched to a gene: 11. The CDR3 spans 17 residues. Per the germline V gene, CDR1 is MNHEY and CDR2 is SMNVEV (reference sequence). The CDR3 loop is CASSPRQGIGSNQPQHF. The CDR3 DNA reads TGTGCCAGCAGTCCTCGACAGGGAATTGGCAGCAATCAGCCCCAGCATTTT.

V and J are TRBV28 and TRBJ2-7; D not certain. The CDR3 covers 10 residues. The germline gives CDR1 MDHEN, CDR2 SYDVKM. The V and J ends lost 10 bases and 9 bases respectively, with 13 bases between them. CDR3 sequence (DNA): TGTGCCACCTTTTCCGACCTGCAGTACTTC. Translated: CATFSDLQYF. The complete variable domain, with remaining parts taken from reference TRBV28 and TRBJ2-7, reads DVKVTQSSRYLVKRTGEKVFLECVQDMDHENMFWYRQDPGLGLRLIYFSYDVKMKEKGDIPEGYSVSREKKERFSLILESASTNQTSMYLCATFSDLQYFGPGTRLTVT.

CDR3 nucleotide sequence: TGTGCCAGCAGCTTGCGGTTCTCCCCACGGGAGCAGTACTTC. Its translation is CASSLRFSPREQYF. This chain uses TRBV13 with TRBJ2-7; D gene unclear. The CDR3 extends over 14 amino acids. Germline values: CDR1 PRHDT, CDR2 FYEKMQ (reference sequence). V shed 3 bases and J shed 7 bases, with 16 bases lying between them.

V and J are TRBV7-2 and TRBJ2-1; D might be TRBD1 or TRBD2, each matching 5 bases. Germline V gives CDR1 SGHTA, CDR2 FQGNSA. The CDR3 sequence is 13 residues long. V dropped 5 bases and J dropped 8 bases, with 13 bases sitting between them. CDR3 nucleotides: TGTGCCAGCAGCCCGGGACGGCGGTATGAGCAGTTCTTC. Encoded protein: CASSPGRRYEQFF.

The V and J genes are TRBV9 and TRBJ1-2, with TRBD1 matching 8 bases. This CDR3 has 15 residues. Per the germline V gene, CDR1 is SGDLS and CDR2 is YYNGEE. V shed 3 bases, J shed 5 bases, and the junction held 9 bases outside the gene matches. The CDR3 region is CASSALSTGGYGYTF. The DNA for the CDR3 is TGTGCCAGCAGCGCGCTTTCAACAGGGGGTTATGGCTACACCTTC. The complete variable domain, with remaining parts taken from reference TRBV9 and TRBJ1-2, reads DSGVTQTPKHLITATGQRVTLRCSPRSGDLSVYWYQQSLDQGLQFLIQYYNGEERAKGNILERFSAQQFPDLHSELNLSSLELGDSALYFCASSALSTGGYGYTFGSGTRLTVV.

The chain has TRBV5-4 and TRBJ1-3; D is perhaps TRBD1 (5 bases). Germline values: CDR1 SGHNT, CDR2 YYREEE (reference sequence). Between the trimmed V and J ends, which lost 4 bases and 2 bases, there was a span of 13 bases. The CDR3 runs 15 residues. The CDR3 nucleotides read TGTGCCAGCAGCGCGCAGGGTACACCTGGAAACACCATATATTTT. Amino acid sequence: CASSAQGTPGNTIYF.

This clone has a single count. The chain employs TRBV4-2 and TRBJ2-1, with D perhaps TRBD1 or TRBD2 (6 bases each). Germline loops: CDR1 LGHNA, CDR2 YNFKEQ. The V gene lost 5 bases and the J gene lost 2 bases, with 16 bases spanning the gap. The CDR3 is made up of 16 amino acids. CDR3 nucleotides: TGTGCCAGCAGCTCCGGAGGGGACAACACCTACAATGAGCAGTTCTTC. Translated, it gives CASSSGGDNTYNEQFF.

V usage is TRBV5-1 and J usage is TRBJ1-4; 8 nucleotides match TRBD1. Germline V gene sequence: CDR1 SGHRS, CDR2 YFSETQ. The CDR3 consists of 16 residues. Unmatched junction bases numbered 4, after V lost 0 bases and J lost 3 bases. The CDR3, as DNA: TGCGCCAGCAGCTTGGCCCAGGGGGCTGCTAATGAAAAACTGTTTTTT. Translation: CASSLAQGAANEKLFF.

The rearrangement joins TRBV2 to TRBJ2-2; no firm D call. The V gene's germline CDR1 is SNHLY and CDR2 FYNNEI. The CDR3 is 14 amino acids. V was shortened by 7 bases and J by 3 bases, with 12 bases between the two germline ends. The CDR3 coding sequence is TGTGCCAGCAAAGAATTGGGTTACACCGGGGAGCTGTTTTTT. Residues: CASKELGYTGELFF.

This sequence joins TRBV7-9 and TRBJ2-3; 8 nucleotides agree with TRBD1. CDR1 is SEHNR, CDR2 FQNEAQ, per germline (reference sequence). V dropped 1 base and J dropped 2; count of bases not matched to a gene: 8. CDR3 length: 17 amino acids. The CDR3 DNA sequence: TGTGCCAGCAGCTTAGGCAGGGGGCCCCACTCCACAGATACGCAGTATTTT. Protein sequence: CASSLGRGPHSTDTQYF. Supplemented by reference TRBV7-9 and TRBJ2-3, the full variable domain reads DTGVSQNPRHKITKRGQNVTFRCDPISEHNRLYWYRQTLGQGPEFLTYFQNEAQLEKSRLLSDRFSAERPKGSFSTLEIQRTEQGDSAMYLCASSLGRGPHSTDTQYFGPGTRLTVL.